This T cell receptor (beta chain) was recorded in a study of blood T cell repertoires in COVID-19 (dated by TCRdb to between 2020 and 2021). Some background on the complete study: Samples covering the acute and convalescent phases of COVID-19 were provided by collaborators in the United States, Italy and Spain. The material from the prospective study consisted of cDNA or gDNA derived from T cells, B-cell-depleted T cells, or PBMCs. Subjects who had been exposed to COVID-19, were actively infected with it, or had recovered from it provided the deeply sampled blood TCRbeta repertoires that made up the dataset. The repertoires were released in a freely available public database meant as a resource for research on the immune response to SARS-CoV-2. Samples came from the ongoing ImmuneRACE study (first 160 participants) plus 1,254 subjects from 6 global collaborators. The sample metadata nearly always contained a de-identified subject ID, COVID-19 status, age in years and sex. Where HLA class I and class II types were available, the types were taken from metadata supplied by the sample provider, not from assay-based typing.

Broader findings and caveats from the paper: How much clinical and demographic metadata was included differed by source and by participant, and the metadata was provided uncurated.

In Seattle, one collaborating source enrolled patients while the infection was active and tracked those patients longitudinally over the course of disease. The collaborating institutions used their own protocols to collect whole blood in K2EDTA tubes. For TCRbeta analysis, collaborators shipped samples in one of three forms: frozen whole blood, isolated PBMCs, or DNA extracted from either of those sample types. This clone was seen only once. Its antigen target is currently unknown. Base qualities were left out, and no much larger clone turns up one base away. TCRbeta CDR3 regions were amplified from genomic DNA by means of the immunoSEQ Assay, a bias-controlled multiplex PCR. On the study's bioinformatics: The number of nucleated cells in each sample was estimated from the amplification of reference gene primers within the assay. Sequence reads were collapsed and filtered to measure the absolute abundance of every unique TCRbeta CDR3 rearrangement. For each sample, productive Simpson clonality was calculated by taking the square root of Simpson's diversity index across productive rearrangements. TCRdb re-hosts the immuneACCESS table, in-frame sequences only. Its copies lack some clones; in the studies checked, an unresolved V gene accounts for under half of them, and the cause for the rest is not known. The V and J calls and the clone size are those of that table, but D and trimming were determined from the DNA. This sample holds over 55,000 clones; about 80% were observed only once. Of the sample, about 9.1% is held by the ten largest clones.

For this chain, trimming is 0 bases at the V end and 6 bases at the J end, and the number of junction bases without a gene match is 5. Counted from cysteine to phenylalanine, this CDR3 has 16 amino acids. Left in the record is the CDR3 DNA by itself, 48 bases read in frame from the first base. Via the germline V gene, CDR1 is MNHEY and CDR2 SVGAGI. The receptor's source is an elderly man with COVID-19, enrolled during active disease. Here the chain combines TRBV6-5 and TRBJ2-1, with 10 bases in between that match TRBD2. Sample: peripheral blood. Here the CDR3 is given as CASSYSSGRGGNEQFF. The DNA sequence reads TGTGCCAGCAGTTACTCGAGCGGGAGGGGCGGCAATGAGCAGTTCTTC.